This T cell receptor beta chain was sequenced in a study of shared T cell receptors in the human thymus. CDR1 and CDR2 (germline): MGHDK, SYGVNS. The ends were cut back, 2 bases at V and 5 bases at J, with 15 bases in the middle. The CDR3 length is 15 residues. Only in-frame clones appear in the TCRdb table, and some are missing; sequencing was by immunoSEQ multiplex PCR. This sample carries hundreds of thousands of clones, about 90% of them seen once, and the ten largest clones take 0.0094%. This sample was also put to use in a study of human thymus T cells. That publication notes: Thymus specimens were resections from corrective heart surgery.

Sequencing was done on a sample of thymocytes. The TCR sequence derives from a boy under two years old with a congenital heart defect. The rearrangement links TRBV25-1 to TRBJ2-5, with a tentative D call TRBD1 (7 bases). The chain's CDR3 is CASSEGPGGRETQYF. The CDR3 nucleotides are TGTGCCAGCAGTGAAGGGCCAGGGGGGCGGGAGACCCAGTACTTC.